The entry that follows covers one TCR beta chain sequence. Through a sample-barcoded 5' primer and a J-beta primer mix, a second PCR was run for about 6 to 12 cycles. One entry per CDR3 protein results from TCRdb running MiXCR on the 5' RACE reads. Of hundreds of thousands of distinct CDR3 sequences in the sample, approximately 40% were seen once. Trimming shortened V by 0 bases and J by 6 bases, and 18 bases separated the two germline ends. The CDR3 sequence is 17 residues long. Germline V gene data show CDR1 as SGHDT and CDR2 as YYEEEE. The data stem from a study of blood T cells in healthy people across ages.

The sequence came from a man aged 80 or over in good health. The source material was blood. The chain has TRBV5-6 and TRBJ2-2, with D perhaps matching TRBD1 (6 bases). The CDR3 is CASSLDQGLIFSGELFF. CDR3 nucleotides: TGTGCCAGCAGCTTGGATCAGGGGCTGATATTCTCCGGGGAGCTGTTTTTT.